This record concerns one TCR beta chain sequence. The antigen remains unidentified. Uncontrolled infections, other autoimmune diseases, pregnancy or lactation led to exclusion of patients. Diagnosis rested on symptoms, serum thyroxine and TRAb, thyroid ultrasound, and orbital computed tomography. This entry is derived from a study of T cells in Graves' hyperthyroidism and ophthalmopathy. Findings and caveats of the study: The majority of expanded thyroid clonotypes above 0.001 also appeared in blood.

Using RNA transcripts as the source, TCR beta CDR3 regions were amplified. An initial round of RT-PCR targeting the TCR CDR3 relied on the HTBI primer set. Each CDR3 protein gets one entry after TCRdb re-called the multiplex PCR reads with MiXCR. The sample has roughly 500,000 distinct CDR3 sequences; approximately 48% are singletons. The CDR3 totals 15 residues. The ends lost 6 bases at V and 5 bases at J; junction bases unmatched: 7. Germline loops: CDR1 SGHAT, CDR2 FQDESV (reference sequence). The sequenced material came from peripheral blood or thyroid tissue (not recorded which). The receptor comes from an adult woman with Graves' disease, either hyperthyroidism or ophthalmopathy (not recorded which). This chain links TRBV11-1 with TRBJ2-3; TRBD2 matches at 11 bases. The CDR3 DNA follows: TGTGCCAGCAGAGAACGACTAGCGGGAATAGATACGCAGTATTTT. This translates into CASRERLAGIDTQYF. Supplemented by reference TRBV11-1 and TRBJ2-3, the full variable domain reads EAEVAQSPRYKITEKSQAVAFWCDPISGHATLYWYRQILGQGPELLVQFQDESVVDDSQLPKDRFSAERLKGVDSTLKIQPAELGDSAMYLCASRERLAGIDTQYFGPGTRLTVL.